The rows below give T cell receptor beta chains drawn from one sample of a study of blood T cell repertoires in COVID-19. This table comes from immunoSEQ multiplex PCR, and its TCRdb copy is limited to in-frame clones, with some not included. The repertoire holds approximately 230,000 clones, 70% to 90% seen once, with around 6.6% in the top ten. Material: peripheral blood. All receptors derive from a woman under 40 with COVID-19, enrolled during active disease. Each CDR3 is given with its conserved first and last residue. A D gene is named only where the DNA matches it firmly. Size values are once, few and many counts, or a class for expanded clones, and some rows have none.

>TRBV7-6|14|NA|TRBJ2-7|NA
CASSPTEGYYEQYF
TGTGCCAGCAGCCCAACGGAGGGGTACTACGAGCAGTACTTC
>TRBV5-4|16|NA|TRBJ2-1|NA
CASRPTRDTSYNEQFF
TGTGCCAGCAGACCCACCCGGGACACTTCCTACAATGAGCAGTTCTTC
>TRBV27|13|TRBD1|TRBJ2-1|once
CASSLWDSNEQFF
TGTGCCAGCAGTTTATGGGACAGCAATGAGCAGTTCTTC
>TRBV28|16|TRBD2|TRBJ2-7|NA
CASSPPFGSGAYEQYF
TGTGCCAGCAGTCCACCCTTTGGTAGCGGGGCCTACGAGCAGTACTTC
>TRBV10-3|12|TRBD1|TRBJ2-7|NA
CAIGDRTYEQYF
TGTGCCATCGGGGACAGGACCTACGAGCAGTACTTC
>TRBV6-1|15|TRBD1|TRBJ2-1|NA
CASSDMTGGRDEQFF
TGTGCCAGCAGTGATATGACAGGGGGCAGGGATGAGCAGTTCTTC
>TRBV27|15|NA|TRBJ2-2|NA
CASRSGGQSTGELFF
TGTGCCAGCAGGTCCGGGGGGCAGTCGACCGGGGAGCTGTTTTTT
>TRBV28|15|TRBD1|TRBJ1-1|NA
CASSFWDSLNTEAFF
TGTGCCAGCAGTTTCTGGGACAGCTTGAACACTGAAGCTTTCTTT
>TRBV29-1|14|TRBD1|TRBJ2-3|NA
CSVPGQGSTDTQYF
TGCAGCGTTCCAGGACAGGGAAGCACAGATACGCAGTATTTT
>TRBV21-1|15|NA|TRBJ2-3|NA
CASRTGLYGTDTQYF
TGTGCCAGCAGGACGGGACTCTATGGCACAGATACGCAGTATTTT
>TRBV5-4|11|NA|TRBJ2-3|NA
CASSLDATQYF
TGTGCCAGCAGCTTGGACGCGACGCAGTATTTT
>TRBV7-9|15|NA|TRBJ2-3|NA
CASSQAGSGTDTQYF
TGTGCCAGCAGCCAAGCAGGTTCGGGCACAGATACGCAGTATTTT
>TRBV5-1|18|TRBD1|TRBJ2-5|NA
CASSLRDRGPGTQETQYF
TGCGCCAGCAGCCTCAGGGACAGGGGGCCGGGGACGCAAGAGACCCAGTACTTC
>TRBV4-3|15|NA|TRBJ1-1|NA
CASSQENGGSTEAFF
TGCGCCAGCAGCCAAGAAAATGGTGGGAGCACTGAAGCTTTCTTT
>TRBV6-4|15|TRBD2|TRBJ2-7|NA
CASSEVSGGLGEQYF
TGTGCCAGCAGTGAAGTGTCGGGGGGGCTCGGCGAGCAGTACTTC
>TRBV2|13|TRBD1|TRBJ2-7|NA
CASSEVRGREQYF
TGTGCCAGCAGTGAAGTCAGGGGGAGAGAGCAGTACTTC
>TRBV5-8|13|NA|TRBJ1-5|few
CASTGFRDQPQHF
TGTGCCAGTACGGGGTTCCGAGATCAGCCCCAGCATTTT
>TRBV5-1|14|NA|TRBJ1-1|NA
CASSLTARGTEAFF
TGCGCCAGCAGCTTGACAGCCAGGGGCACTGAAGCTTTCTTT